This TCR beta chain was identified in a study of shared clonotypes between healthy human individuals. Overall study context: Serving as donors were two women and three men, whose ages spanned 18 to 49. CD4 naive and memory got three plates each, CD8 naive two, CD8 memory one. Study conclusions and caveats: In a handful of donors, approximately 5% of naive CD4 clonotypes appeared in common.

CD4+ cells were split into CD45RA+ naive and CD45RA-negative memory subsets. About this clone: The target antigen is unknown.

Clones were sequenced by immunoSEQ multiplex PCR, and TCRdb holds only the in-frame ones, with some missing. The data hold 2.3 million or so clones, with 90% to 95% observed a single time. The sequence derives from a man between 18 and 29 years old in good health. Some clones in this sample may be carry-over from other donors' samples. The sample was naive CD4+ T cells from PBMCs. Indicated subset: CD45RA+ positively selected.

The CDR3 nucleotides read TGTGCCAGCAGGGACAAAGGACTCAGAGCTCAGCCCCAGCATTTT. Its protein is CASRDKGLRAQPQHF. V is TRBV28 and J is TRBJ1-5, with D maybe TRBD1 (5 bases). With 6 bases removed from V and 6 bases from J, the gap between germline ends came to 18 bases. The CDR3 runs to 15 residues. Germline V gene lookup returns CDR1 MDHEN and CDR2 SYDVKM.